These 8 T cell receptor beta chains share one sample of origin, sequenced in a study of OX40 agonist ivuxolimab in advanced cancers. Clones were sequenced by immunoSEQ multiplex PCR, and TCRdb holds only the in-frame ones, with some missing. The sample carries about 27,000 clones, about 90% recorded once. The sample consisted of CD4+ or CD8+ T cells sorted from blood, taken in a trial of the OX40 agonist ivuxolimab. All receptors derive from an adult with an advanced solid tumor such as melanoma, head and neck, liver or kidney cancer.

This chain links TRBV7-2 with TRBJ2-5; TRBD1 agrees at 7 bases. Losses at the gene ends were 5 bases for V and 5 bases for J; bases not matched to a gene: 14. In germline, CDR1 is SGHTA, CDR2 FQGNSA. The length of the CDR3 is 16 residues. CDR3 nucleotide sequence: TGTGCCAGCAGCCCCGGGACAGACCTATTTTGGGAGACCCAGTACTTC. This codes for CASSPGTDLFWETQYF.

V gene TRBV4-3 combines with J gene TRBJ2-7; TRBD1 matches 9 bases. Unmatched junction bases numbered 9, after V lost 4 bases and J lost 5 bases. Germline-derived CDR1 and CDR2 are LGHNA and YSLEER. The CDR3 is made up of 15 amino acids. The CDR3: CASSRGTGTVDEQYF. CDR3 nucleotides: TGCGCCAGCAGCCGCGGGACAGGGACTGTTGACGAGCAGTACTTC.

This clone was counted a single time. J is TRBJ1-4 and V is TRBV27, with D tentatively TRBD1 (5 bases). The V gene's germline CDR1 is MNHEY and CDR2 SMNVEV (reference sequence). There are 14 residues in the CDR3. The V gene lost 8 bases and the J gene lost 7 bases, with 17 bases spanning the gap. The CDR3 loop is CASAFLQGGEKLFF. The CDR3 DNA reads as TGTGCCAGCGCTTTTCTTCAGGGTGGTGAAAAACTGTTTTTT.

The CDR3 is CASSFGSPGWTLTDTQYF. The CDR3 DNA is TGTGCCAGCAGTTTTGGCTCCCCGGGGTGGACTCTCACAGATACGCAGTATTTT. The chain uses TRBV27 and TRBJ2-3; the D gene is possibly TRBD2 (5 bases). The germline V gene encodes CDR1 MNHEY and CDR2 SMNVEV (reference sequence). The CDR3 is 18 amino acids. V was pared by 3 bases and J by 2 bases, with 21 bases between.

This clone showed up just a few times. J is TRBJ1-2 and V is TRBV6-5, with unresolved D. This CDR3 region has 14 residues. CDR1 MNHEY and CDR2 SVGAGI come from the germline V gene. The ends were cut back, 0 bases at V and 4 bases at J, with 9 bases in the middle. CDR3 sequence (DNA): TGTGCCAGCAGTTACTCGTACCCAGCCTATGGCTACACCTTC. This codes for CASSYSYPAYGYTF.

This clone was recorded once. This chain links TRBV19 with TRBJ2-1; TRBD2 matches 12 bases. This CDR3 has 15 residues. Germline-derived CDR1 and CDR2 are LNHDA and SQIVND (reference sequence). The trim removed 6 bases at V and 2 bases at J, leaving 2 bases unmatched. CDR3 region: CASRLAGGTYNEQFF. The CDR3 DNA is TGTGCCAGTAGACTAGCGGGAGGCACCTACAATGAGCAGTTCTTC.

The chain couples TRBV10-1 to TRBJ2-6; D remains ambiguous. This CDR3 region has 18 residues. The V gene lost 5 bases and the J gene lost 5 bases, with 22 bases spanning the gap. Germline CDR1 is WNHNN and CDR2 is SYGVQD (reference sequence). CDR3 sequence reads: CASSQRLIAQSRANVLTF. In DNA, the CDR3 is TGCGCCAGCAGTCAACGGCTGATCGCACAAAGTCGGGCCAACGTCCTGACTTTC.

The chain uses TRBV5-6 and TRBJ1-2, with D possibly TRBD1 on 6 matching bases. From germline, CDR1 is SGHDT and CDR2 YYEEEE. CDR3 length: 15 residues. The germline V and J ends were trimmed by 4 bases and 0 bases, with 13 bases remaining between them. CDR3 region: CASSRGGATNYGYTF. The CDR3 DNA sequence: TGTGCCAGCAGCAGAGGGGGGGCGACTAACTATGGCTACACCTTC.